The 18 T cell receptor beta chains given below trace back to one sample, sequenced in a study of T-cell memory formation after mild COVID-19. Each CDR3 protein is one row after TCRdb ran MiXCR on the 5' RACE reads. The data contain some 320,000 distinct CDR3 sequences, around 15% of them singletons. Sequenced material: PBMCs or a T cell subset sorted from them (not recorded which). These receptors originate from a man aged 18 to 30 who had mild COVID-19 (a few samples of this study predate the infection). Cell type and time point are not known.

In its sample, this clonotype was seen many times. This rearrangement joins TRBV6-5 to TRBJ1-4; possibly TRBD1 for D (5 bases). This CDR3 has 14 amino acids. Germline assignment: CDR1 MNHEY and CDR2 SVGAGI. Trimming removed 2 bases from V and 8 bases from J, with 12 bases in between. The CDR3 reads CASSYRQGGEKLFF. Written as DNA, the CDR3 is TGTGCCAGCAGTTACCGGCAGGGAGGGGAAAAACTGTTTTTT.

This clonotype was counted ten times or more. The rearrangement uses TRBV12-3 or TRBV12-4 and TRBJ2-2; unclear D gene. V dropped 8 bases and J dropped 5 bases, with 6 bases sitting between them. This CDR3 comprises 11 residues. The DNA for the CDR3 is TGTGCCAGCCGGTCGACCGGGGAGCTGTTTTTT. Protein product: CASRSTGELFF.

In this sample, this clonotype turned up a few times. The gene calls are TRBV6-5 and TRBJ1-1, with unresolved D. The CDR3 extends over 13 amino acids. The V gene lost 0 bases and the J gene lost 11 bases, with 13 bases spanning the gap. The germline V gene has CDR1 MNHEY and CDR2 SVGAGI. DNA for the CDR3: TGTGCCAGCAGTTACTCGCGCCGGGGTACTGCTTTCTTT. This gives the protein CASSYSRRGTAFF.

This clonotype was picked up a small number of times. V and J are TRBV24-1 and TRBJ2-5; D uncertain. This CDR3 has 11 residues. V dropped 2 bases and J dropped 5 bases, with 2 bases sitting between them. The germline V gene has CDR1 KGHDR and CDR2 SFDVKD. The CDR3 region is CATSDWETQYF. The CDR3, as DNA: TGTGCCACCAGTGATTGGGAGACCCAGTACTTC.

The chain combines TRBV4-1 with TRBJ2-1; perhaps TRBD2 as D (5 bases). The ends were cut back, 0 bases at V and 12 bases at J, with 12 bases in the middle. Germline V gene sequence: CDR1 MGHRA, CDR2 YSYEKL. This CDR3 contains 13 residues. The CDR3: CASSQDRETRQFF. The CDR3 DNA is TGCGCCAGCAGCCAAGATAGGGAGACCAGGCAGTTCTTC.

CDR3 coding DNA: TGCAGTGCTAGAGACCCGGGAGGGGCTCTGGATTCACCCCTCCACTTT. Its translation is CSARDPGGALDSPLHF. This sequence joins TRBV20-1 and TRBJ1-6; D is perhaps TRBD1 (5 bases). With 0 bases removed from V and 8 bases from J, the gap between germline ends came to 17 bases. This CDR3 spans 16 amino acids. Germline CDR1 and CDR2: DFQATT and SNEGSKA (reference sequence).

This clonotype has a count of ten or more. This rearrangement joins TRBV19 to TRBJ2-3; unclear D gene. The CDR3 extends over 11 amino acids. Germline V gene lookup returns CDR1 LNHDA and CDR2 SQIVND (reference sequence). Between the trimmed V and J ends, which lost 9 bases and 0 bases, there was a span of 4 bases. This CDR3 reads CARTSTDTQYF. In nucleotides, the CDR3 is TGTGCCAGGACTAGCACAGATACGCAGTATTTT.

In its sample, this clonotype was seen many times. The chain employs TRBV12-3 or TRBV12-4 and TRBJ2-7, with D unclear. CDR3 size: 13 residues. The ends were cut back, 4 bases at V and 1 base at J, with 8 bases in the middle. The CDR3: CASSSSRSYEQYF. CDR3 nucleotide sequence: TGTGCCAGCAGTTCGAGCCGTTCCTACGAGCAGTACTTC.

This clonotype was counted at least ten times. The J gene is TRBJ2-5, the V gene TRBV5-1; 7 nucleotides align to TRBD1. The junction had 6 bases not matched to a gene; V was cut back by 2 bases and J by 5 bases. This CDR3 is built from 14 residues. Germline V gene sequence: CDR1 SGHRS, CDR2 YFSETQ. The CDR3 DNA is TGCGCCAGCAGCTTAGAGGGGGCGCGGGAGACCCAGTACTTC. It yields the protein CASSLEGARETQYF.

The table lists this clonotype with a count of one. The chain combines TRBV21-1 with TRBJ2-5; the table's D call, TRBD2, has no DNA check behind it. TRBV21-1 represents a pseudogene. This CDR3 contains 16 residues. The CDR3 here is CASSKIEGPEGKTQYF. CDR3 coding DNA: TGTGCCAGCAGCAAAATAGAGGGCCCCGAGGGGAAGACCCAGTACTTC.

This clonotype has just a few counts. The rearrangement joins TRBV10-3 to TRBJ1-6, with 7 bases lining up with TRBD1. Per the germline V gene, CDR1 is ENHRY and CDR2 is SYGVKD. The CDR3 runs 14 residues. V dropped 5 bases and J dropped 7; count of bases not matched to a gene: 5. This CDR3 reads CAISTDRSNSPLHF. The CDR3 DNA is TGTGCCATCAGTACGGACAGGAGCAATTCACCCCTCCACTTT.

This clonotype was detected many times. The CDR3 loop reads CASLTSGAVNEQFF. The CDR3 nucleotides are TGTGCCAGCCTCACTAGCGGGGCCGTAAATGAGCAGTTCTTC. V and J are TRBV28 and TRBJ2-1, with TRBD2 matching over 10 bases. The ends lost 8 bases at V and 7 bases at J; junction bases unmatched: 8. CDR1 and CDR2 from the germline V gene are MDHEN and SYDVKM. The CDR3 length is 14 residues.

As DNA, the CDR3 is TGTGCCAGCAGCCCCCAGCCAGGGGCCGCGCTCTCTGGGGCCAACGTCCTGACTTTC. It translates to CASSPQPGAALSGANVLTF. This chain uses TRBV27 with TRBJ2-6, with D tentatively TRBD1 (6 bases). The CDR3 spans 19 residues. With 6 bases removed from V and 0 bases from J, the gap between germline ends came to 21 bases. The germline gives CDR1 MNHEY, CDR2 SMNVEV (reference sequence).

This sequence joins TRBV5-4 and TRBJ2-2; the match to TRBD2 covers 10 bases. CDR3 length: 15 amino acids. Germline V lookup: CDR1 SGHNT, CDR2 YYREEE (reference sequence). Trimming at V came to 2 bases and at J to 7 bases, leaving 5 bases not matched to a gene. The CDR3 region is CASSFGAGGLGELFF. The CDR3 DNA sequence: TGTGCCAGCAGCTTCGGAGCGGGGGGGCTCGGGGAGCTGTTTTTT.

The gene calls are TRBV5-1 and TRBJ1-4, with 7 bases lining up with TRBD1. The CDR3 consists of 14 residues. CDR1 is SGHRS and CDR2 is YFSETQ in the germline V gene. V shed 1 base and J 8 bases; nucleotides not matched to a gene: 5. CDR3 loop: CASSLRGREEKLFF. The CDR3 nucleotides read TGCGCCAGCAGCTTGAGGGGGCGGGAGGAAAAACTGTTTTTT.

For the CDR3, the DNA is TGTGCCAGCAGCACGACAGCCACAGATACGCAGTATTTT. This codes for CASSTTATDTQYF. The chain carries TRBV11-1 and TRBJ2-3, with D perhaps matching TRBD1 (5 bases). This CDR3 contains 13 residues. Between the trimmed V and J ends, which lost 5 bases and 2 bases, there was a span of 8 bases. From germline, CDR1 is SGHAT and CDR2 FQDESV (reference sequence).

This clonotype was counted a few times. The rearrangement joins TRBV4-1 to TRBJ2-1; D gene ambiguous. Germline CDR1 is MGHRA and CDR2 is YSYEKL. Trimming removed 0 bases at V and 8 bases at J, with 5 bases between. The CDR3 is 12 amino acids. CDR3 sequence: CASSQEVDEQFF. DNA for the CDR3: TGCGCCAGCAGCCAAGAAGTGGATGAGCAGTTCTTC.

This chain connects TRBV6-2 or TRBV6-3 to TRBJ1-5, with TRBD1 as a possible D gene (6 bases). Germline-derived CDR1 and CDR2 are MNHEY and SVGEGT. This CDR3 region has 13 residues. V was cut by 6 bases and J by 7 bases, with 13 bases left in between. The CDR3 region has the DNA TGTGCCAGCAGACCACAGGGAACCCAGCCCCAGCATTTT. This translates into CASRPQGTQPQHF.